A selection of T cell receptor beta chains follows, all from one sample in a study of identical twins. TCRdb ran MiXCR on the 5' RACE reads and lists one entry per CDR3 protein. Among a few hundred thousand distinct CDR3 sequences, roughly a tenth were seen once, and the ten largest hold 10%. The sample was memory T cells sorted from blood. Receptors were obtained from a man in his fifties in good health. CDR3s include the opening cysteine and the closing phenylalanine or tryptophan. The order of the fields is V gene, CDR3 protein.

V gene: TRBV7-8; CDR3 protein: CASSLGRVQPQHF
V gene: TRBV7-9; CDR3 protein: CASSLPGSSYEQYF
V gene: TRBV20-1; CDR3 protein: CSASGGRGQPQHF
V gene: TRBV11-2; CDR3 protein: CASSWGLAGVRRGYEQYF
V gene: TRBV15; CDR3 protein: CATSREVQPQHF
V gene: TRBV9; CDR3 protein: CASSVQGGNTGELFF
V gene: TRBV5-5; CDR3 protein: CASSPMRGTEYNSPLHF
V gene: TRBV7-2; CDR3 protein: CASSLALREQFF
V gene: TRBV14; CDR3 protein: CASSRLAARTTNEQFF
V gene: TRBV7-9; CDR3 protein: CASSLAGGAFF
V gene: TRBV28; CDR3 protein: CASSFRVTVGYGYTF
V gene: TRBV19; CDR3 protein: CASSMGTYNEQFF
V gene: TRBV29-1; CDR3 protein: CSVHSSGANVLTF
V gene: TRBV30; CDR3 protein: CAWSVFGTSVYNEQFF
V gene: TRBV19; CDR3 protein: CASSILDITHEQFF
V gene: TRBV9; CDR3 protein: CASSVGGGTVPSSYNEQFF
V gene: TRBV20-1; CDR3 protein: CSANRDSPEQYF
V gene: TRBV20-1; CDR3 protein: CSASWDRERFQETQYF
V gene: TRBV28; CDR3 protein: CASRPRQGLLYNSPLHF
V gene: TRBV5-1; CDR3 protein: CASSLVVGTYFGELFF
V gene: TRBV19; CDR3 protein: CASTGASGYKQFF
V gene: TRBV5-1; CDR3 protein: CASSFTPGQGYNEQFF
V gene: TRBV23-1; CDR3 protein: CASSQSTGGSNQPQHF
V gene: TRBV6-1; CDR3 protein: CASSDFIRRTGHSNQPQHF
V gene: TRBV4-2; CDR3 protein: CASSQESVASNTGELFF
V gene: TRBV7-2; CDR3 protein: CASSRPGQGSSEAFF
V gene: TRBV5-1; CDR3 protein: CASSLTGTSRVDTQYF
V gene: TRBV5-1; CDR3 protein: CASSSRQGGETQYF
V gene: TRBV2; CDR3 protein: CASSEAGPLYQPQHF
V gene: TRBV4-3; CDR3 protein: CASSRDQTGRVYEQYF
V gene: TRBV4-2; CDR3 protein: CASSQALGGSPLHF
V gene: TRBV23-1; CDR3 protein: CASSQSRTGVCTEAFF
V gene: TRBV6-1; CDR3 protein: CASSVKSTAPLHF
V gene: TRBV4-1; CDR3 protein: CASSQDVPYTQYF
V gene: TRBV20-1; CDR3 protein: CSALSSGGNQPQHF
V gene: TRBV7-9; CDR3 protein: CASSLPSGRAGGEQFF